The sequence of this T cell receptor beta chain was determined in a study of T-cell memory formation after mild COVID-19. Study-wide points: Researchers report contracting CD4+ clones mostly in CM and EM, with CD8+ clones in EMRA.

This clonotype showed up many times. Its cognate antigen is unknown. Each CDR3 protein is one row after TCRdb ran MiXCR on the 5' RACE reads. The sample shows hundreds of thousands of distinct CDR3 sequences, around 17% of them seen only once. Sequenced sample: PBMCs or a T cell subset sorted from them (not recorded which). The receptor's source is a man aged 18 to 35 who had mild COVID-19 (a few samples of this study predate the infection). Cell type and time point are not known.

CDR3 residues: CASSQDPGPEEPLHF. CDR3 DNA: TGTGCCAGCAGCCAAGATCCCGGTCCGGAGGAGCCCCTCCACTTT. The J gene is TRBJ1-6, the V gene TRBV4-2; D unclear. Trimming shortened V by 0 bases and J by 13 bases, and 16 bases separated the two germline ends. Germline V CDR1 and CDR2: LGHNA, YNFKEQ. There are 15 residues in the CDR3.